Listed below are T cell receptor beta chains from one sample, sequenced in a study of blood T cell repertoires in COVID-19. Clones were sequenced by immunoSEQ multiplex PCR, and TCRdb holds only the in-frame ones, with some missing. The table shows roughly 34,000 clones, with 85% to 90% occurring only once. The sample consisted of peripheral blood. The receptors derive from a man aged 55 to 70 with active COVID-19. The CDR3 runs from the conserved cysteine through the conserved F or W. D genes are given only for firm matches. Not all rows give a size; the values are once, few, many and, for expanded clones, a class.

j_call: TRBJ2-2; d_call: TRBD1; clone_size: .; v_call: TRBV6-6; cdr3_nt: TGTGCCAGCAGTTACCTGACAGGGGACACCGGGGAGCTGTTTTTT; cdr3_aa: CASSYLTGDTGELFF
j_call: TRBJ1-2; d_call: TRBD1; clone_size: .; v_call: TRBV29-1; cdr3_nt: TGCAGCGTTACGACAGGGGGTCACTATGGCTACACCTTC; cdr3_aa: CSVTTGGHYGYTF
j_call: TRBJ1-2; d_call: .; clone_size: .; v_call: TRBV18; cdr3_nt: TGTGCCAGCTCACCTTCAGCGGGGAACTATGGCTACACCTTC; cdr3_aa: CASSPSAGNYGYTF
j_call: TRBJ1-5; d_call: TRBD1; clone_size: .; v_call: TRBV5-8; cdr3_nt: TGTGCCAGCAGCCGGGACAGGGGACAGCCCCAGCATTTT; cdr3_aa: CASSRDRGQPQHF
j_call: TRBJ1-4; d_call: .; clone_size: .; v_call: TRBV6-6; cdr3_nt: TGTGCCAGCAGAGGCAGGTGGAAAGGTGAAAAACTGTTTTTT; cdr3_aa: CASRGRWKGEKLFF
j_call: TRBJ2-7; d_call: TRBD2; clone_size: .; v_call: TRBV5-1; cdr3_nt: TGCGCCAGCAGCTTGGGGACTAGCGTACCCTACGAGCAGTACTTC; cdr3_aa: CASSLGTSVPYEQYF
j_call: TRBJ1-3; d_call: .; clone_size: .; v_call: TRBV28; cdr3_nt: TGTGCCAGCAGTTCCGGGGGTAAAAACACCATATATTTT; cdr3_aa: CASSSGGKNTIYF
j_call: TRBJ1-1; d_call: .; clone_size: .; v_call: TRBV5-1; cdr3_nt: TGCGCCAGCAGCCGCTCGGGGGGCACTGAAGCTTTCTTT; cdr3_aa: CASSRSGGTEAFF
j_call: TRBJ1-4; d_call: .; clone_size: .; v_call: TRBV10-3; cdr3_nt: TGTGCCATCAGTGTCGGGGGGACTAATGAAAAACTGTTTTTT; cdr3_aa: CAISVGGTNEKLFF
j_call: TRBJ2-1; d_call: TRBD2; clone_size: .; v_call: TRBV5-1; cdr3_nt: TGCGCCAGCAGCGTCGAACTAGCGGGGGGGAGCAATGAGCAGTTCTTC; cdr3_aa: CASSVELAGGSNEQFF
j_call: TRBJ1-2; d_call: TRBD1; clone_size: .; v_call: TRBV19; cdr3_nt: TGTGCCAGTAGTAGCGGGACAGCGAACTATGGCTACACCTTC; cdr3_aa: CASSSGTANYGYTF
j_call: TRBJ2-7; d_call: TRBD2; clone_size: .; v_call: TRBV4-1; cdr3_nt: TGCGCCAGCAGCCACAGGGCGGGGGGGGCCTACGAGCAGTACTTC; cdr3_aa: CASSHRAGGAYEQYF
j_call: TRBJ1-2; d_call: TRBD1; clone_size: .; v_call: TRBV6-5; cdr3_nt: TGTGCCAGCAGTTACTTGAGGACAGGGGGTTCCTATGGCTACACCTTC; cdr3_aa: CASSYLRTGGSYGYTF
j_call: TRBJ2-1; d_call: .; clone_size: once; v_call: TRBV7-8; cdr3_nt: TGTGCCAGCAGCGCAGCCCTACAGGCACAAGAGGACAATGAGCAGTTCTTC; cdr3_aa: CASSAALQAQEDNEQFF
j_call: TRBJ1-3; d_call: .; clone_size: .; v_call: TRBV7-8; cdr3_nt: TGTGCCAGCAGTGAGACTAGCTCTGGAAACACCATATATTTT; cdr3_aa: CASSETSSGNTIYF
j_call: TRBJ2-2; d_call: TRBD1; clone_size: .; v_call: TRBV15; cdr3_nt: TGTGCCACCAGCGCCGACAGGGTACGAACCGGGGAGCTGTTTTTT; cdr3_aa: CATSADRVRTGELFF
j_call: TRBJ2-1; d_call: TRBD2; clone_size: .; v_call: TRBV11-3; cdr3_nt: TGTGCCAGCAGCCTAACTAGCGGGGGGGCACATGAGCAGTTCTTC; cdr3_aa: CASSLTSGGAHEQFF
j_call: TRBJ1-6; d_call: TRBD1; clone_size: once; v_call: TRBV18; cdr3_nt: TGTGCCAGCTCACCACGGCAGGGGGCAGATTCACCCCTCCACTTT; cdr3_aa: CASSPRQGADSPLHF
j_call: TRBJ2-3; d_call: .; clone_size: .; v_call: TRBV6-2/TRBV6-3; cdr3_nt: TGTGCCAGCACCCCCGACTCGGATACGCAGTATTTT; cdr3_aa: CASTPDSDTQYF
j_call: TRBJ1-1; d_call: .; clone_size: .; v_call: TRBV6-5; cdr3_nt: TGTGCCACCCAATTGGCAGGTACGGCTTTCTTT; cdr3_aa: CATQLAGTAFF
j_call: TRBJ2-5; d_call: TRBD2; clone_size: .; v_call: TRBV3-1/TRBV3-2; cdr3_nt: TGTGCCAGCAGCCAAGGACTAGCGGGGGGGAAAGAGACCCAGTACTTC; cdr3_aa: CASSQGLAGGKETQYF
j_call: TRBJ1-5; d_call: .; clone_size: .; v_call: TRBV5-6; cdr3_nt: TGTGCCAGCAGCCTCTACTATGGGACACTTAATCAGCCCCAGCATTTT; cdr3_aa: CASSLYYGTLNQPQHF
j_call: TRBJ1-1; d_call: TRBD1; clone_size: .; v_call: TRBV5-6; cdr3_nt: TGTGCCAGCAGCCCGTCGACAGGGACTGAAGCTTTCTTT; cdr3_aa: CASSPSTGTEAFF
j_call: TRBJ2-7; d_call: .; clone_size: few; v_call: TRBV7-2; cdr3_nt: TGTGCCAGCAGCTTAGGGCGGAGGAATGGGCAGTACTTC; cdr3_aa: CASSLGRRNGQYF
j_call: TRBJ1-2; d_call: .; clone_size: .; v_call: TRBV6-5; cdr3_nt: TGTGCCAGCAGTCCTCAGGGTGGCTATGGCTACACCTTC; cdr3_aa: CASSPQGGYGYTF
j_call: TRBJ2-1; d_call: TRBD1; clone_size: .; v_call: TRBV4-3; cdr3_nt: TGCGCCAGCAGCCAGAGACAGGGTATGAATGAGCAGTTCTTC; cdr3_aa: CASSQRQGMNEQFF
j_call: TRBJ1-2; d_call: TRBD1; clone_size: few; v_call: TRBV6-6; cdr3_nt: TGTGCCAGCAGTTACGGGTCAGGGGGCTATGGCTACACCTTC; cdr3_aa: CASSYGSGGYGYTF
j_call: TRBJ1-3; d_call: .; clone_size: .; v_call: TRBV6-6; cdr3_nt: TGTGCCAGCAGTGGAGGACAGGGAAACACCATATATTTT; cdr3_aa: CASSGGQGNTIYF
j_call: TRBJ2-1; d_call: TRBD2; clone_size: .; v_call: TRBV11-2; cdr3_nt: TGTGCCAGCAGCACTAGCGGGGGGACTTCTCTCGATGAGCAGTTCTTC; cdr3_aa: CASSTSGGTSLDEQFF
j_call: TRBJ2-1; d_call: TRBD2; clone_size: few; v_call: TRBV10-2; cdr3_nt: TGCGCCAGCAGCCGGCTCTTCGGGACTAGCGGGGAGAGCTCCTACAATGAGCAGTTCTTC; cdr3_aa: CASSRLFGTSGESSYNEQFF
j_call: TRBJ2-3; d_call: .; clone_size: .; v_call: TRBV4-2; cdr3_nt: TGTGCCAGCAGCCAAGATTTTGGCGGGGGCACAGATACGCAGTATTTT; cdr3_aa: CASSQDFGGGTDTQYF
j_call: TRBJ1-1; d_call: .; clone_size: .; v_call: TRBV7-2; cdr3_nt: TGTGCCAGCAGCCCAACCCGAGGAGGAGACACTGAAGCTTTCTTT; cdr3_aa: CASSPTRGGDTEAFF
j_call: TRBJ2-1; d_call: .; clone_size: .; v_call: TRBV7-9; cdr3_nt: TGTGCCAGCAGCTTAAGCCTAGCCCTTTACAATGAGCAGTTCTTC; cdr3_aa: CASSLSLALYNEQFF
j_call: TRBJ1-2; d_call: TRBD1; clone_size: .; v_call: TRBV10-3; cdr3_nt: TGTGCCATCAGTGACCCCGACAGGGATGGTCCCTATGGCTACACCTTC; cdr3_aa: CAISDPDRDGPYGYTF
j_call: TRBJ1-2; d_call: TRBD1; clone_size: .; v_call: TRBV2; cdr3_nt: TGTGCCAGCAGTGCGGGGACAGGGGGCTTTGGCTACACCTTC; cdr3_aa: CASSAGTGGFGYTF
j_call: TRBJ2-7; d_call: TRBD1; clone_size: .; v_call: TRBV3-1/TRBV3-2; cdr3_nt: TGTGCCAGCAGCCAAGTTCAGGGGGCAGGTGAGCAGTACTTC; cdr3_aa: CASSQVQGAGEQYF
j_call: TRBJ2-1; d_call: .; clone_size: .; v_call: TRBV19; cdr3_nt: TGTGCCAGTAGTAGCGCCCGGGACACACGCCTTGACCAGTTCTTC; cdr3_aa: CASSSARDTRLDQFF
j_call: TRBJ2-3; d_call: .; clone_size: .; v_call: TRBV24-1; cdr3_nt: TGTGCCACCTCGCGGGGCGACCTTAATACGCAGTATTTT; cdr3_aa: CATSRGDLNTQYF
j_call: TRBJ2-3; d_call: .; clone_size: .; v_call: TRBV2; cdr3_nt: TGTGCCAGCAGTCTCTCCACAGATACGCAGTATTTT; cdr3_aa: CASSLSTDTQYF
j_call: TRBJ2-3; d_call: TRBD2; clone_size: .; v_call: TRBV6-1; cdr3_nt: TGTGCCAGCAGTGACGCCGTACTAGCGGGGGGCACAGATACGCAGTATTTT; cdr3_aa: CASSDAVLAGGTDTQYF
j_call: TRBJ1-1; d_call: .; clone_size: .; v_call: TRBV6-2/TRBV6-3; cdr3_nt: TGTGCCAGCAGTCAGACAGGCACTGAAGCTTTCTTT; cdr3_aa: CASSQTGTEAFF
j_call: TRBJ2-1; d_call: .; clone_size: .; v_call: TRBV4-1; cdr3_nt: TGCGCCAGCAGCCTGCAAGAAAGCAGGGTCAATGAGCAGTTCTTC; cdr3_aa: CASSLQESRVNEQFF
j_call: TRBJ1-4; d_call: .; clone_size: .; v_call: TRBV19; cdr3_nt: TGTGCCAGTAAGGATAGCCAGCTTAATGAAAAACTGTTTTTT; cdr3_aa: CASKDSQLNEKLFF
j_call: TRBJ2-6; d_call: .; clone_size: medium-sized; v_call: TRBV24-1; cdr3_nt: TGTGCCACCAGTGATCCCGGGGGGGCCAACGTCCTGACTTTC; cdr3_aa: CATSDPGGANVLTF
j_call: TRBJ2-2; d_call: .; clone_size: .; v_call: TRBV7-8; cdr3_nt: TGTGCCAGCAGCTTAAGGACAGCGAACACCGGGGAGCTGTTTTTT; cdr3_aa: CASSLRTANTGELFF
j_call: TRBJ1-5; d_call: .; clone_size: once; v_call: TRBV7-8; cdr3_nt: TGTGCCAGCAGCTCTGGAGGTTATCAGCCCCAGCATTTT; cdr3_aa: CASSSGGYQPQHF
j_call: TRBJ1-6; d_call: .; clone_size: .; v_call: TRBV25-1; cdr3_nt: TGTGCCAGCAGTGAGACTGGCGAGCGAACACCCCTCCACTTT; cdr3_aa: CASSETGERTPLHF
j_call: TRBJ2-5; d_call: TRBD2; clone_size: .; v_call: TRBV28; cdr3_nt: TGTGCCAGCAGTCCAGGGACTAGCGGGGGGGAAGAGACCCAGTACTTC; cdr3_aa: CASSPGTSGGEETQYF
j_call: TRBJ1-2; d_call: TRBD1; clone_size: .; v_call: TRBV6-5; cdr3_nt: TGTGCCAGCAGTTTAGCCGGGACAGGGTTGTCCTATGGCTACACCTTC; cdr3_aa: CASSLAGTGLSYGYTF
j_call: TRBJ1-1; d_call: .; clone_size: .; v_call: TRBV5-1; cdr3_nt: TGCGCCAGCAGCTTATCCGGGACTGAAGCTTTCTTT; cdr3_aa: CASSLSGTEAFF
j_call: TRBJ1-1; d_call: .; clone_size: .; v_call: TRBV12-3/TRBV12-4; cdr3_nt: TGTGCCAGCAGTTTTTGGGAGACTGAAGCTTTCTTT; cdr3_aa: CASSFWETEAFF
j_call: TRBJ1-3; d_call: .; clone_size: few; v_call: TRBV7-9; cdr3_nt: TGTGCCAGCAGCCCCGGGGGGCAGGGCGACTCTGGAAACACCATATATTTT; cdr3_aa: CASSPGGQGDSGNTIYF
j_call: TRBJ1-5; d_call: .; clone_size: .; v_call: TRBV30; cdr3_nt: TGTGCCTGGAGTCCCCCGGGTACCCCGGGCAATCAGCCCCAGCATTTT; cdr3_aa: CAWSPPGTPGNQPQHF
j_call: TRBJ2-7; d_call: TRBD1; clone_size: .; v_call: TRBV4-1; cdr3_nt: TGCGCCAGCAGCCAAGAGGGAGTGGACAGGGGCTACGAGCAGTACTTC; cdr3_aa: CASSQEGVDRGYEQYF
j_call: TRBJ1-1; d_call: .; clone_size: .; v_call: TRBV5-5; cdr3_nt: TGTGCCAGCAGCTTGGAGGGGGTGGTCACTGAAGCTTTCTTT; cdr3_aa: CASSLEGVVTEAFF
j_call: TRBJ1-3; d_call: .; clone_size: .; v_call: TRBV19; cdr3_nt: TGTGCCAGTAGTATCAACGTCGGCGGATCTGGAAACACCATATATTTT; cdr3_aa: CASSINVGGSGNTIYF
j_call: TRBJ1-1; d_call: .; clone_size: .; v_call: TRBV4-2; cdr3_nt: TGTGCCAGCAGCCAACGGCCTATCACAGGGTTTGAAGCTTTCTTT; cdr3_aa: CASSQRPITGFEAFF
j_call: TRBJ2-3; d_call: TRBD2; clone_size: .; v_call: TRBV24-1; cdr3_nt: TGTGCCACCAGTGCCGGGATAGCGGGGGGCACAGATACGCAGTATTTT; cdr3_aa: CATSAGIAGGTDTQYF
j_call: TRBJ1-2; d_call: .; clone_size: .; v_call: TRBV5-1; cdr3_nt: TGCGCCAGCAGCTTGGGGGAGCGTGGCTACACCTTC; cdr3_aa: CASSLGERGYTF